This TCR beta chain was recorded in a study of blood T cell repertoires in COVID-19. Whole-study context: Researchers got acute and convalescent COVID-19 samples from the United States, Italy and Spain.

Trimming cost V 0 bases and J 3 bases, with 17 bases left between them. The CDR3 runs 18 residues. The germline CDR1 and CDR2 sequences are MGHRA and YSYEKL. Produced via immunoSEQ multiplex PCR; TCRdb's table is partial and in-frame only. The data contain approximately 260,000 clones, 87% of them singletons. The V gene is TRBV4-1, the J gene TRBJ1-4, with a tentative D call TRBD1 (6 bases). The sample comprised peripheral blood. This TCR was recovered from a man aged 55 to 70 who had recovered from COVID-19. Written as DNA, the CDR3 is TGCGCCAGCAGCCAAGATCCGCCAGGGGAAGAGGCTAATGAAAAACTGTTTTTT. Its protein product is CASSQDPPGEEANEKLFF.